This T cell receptor (beta chain) was identified during a study of T cell responses to AZD1222 COVID-19 vaccine. Study outcomes and limitations: Compared with day 0, the breadth and depth of the Spike-specific TCR repertoire rose significantly after two doses of AZD1222. Females made up more of the donors, who were largely white British, and clonal diversity may have come out too low.

Profiling relied on immunoSEQ multiplex PCR, and the TCRdb table lists in-frame clones only, not all of them. The table shows some 120,000 clones, with 89% occurring only once. V was pared by 7 bases and J by 9 bases, with 7 bases between. The CDR3 runs to 10 residues. CDR1 SEHNR and CDR2 FQNEAQ come from the germline V gene (reference sequence). In the case of this clone: Its antigen is unidentified.

The chain is built from TRBV7-9 and TRBJ2-1; D not certain. Sequenced material: peripheral blood, taken on day 0 of AZD1222 vaccination. The clonotype comes from an adult in good health. CDR3 DNA sequence: TGTGCCAGCAAAGGTGGTGAGCAGTTCTTC. Translation: CASKGGEQFF.